This note documents a single T cell receptor (beta chain) sequence. This entry comes from a study of cytomegalovirus exposure and HLA in healthy donors. J lost 2 bases, V lost 3 bases, and 4 bases had no gene match. The CDR3 contains 16 residues. Germline V gene sequence: CDR1 SGHTA, CDR2 FQGNSA. 13 Jbeta primers and 60 Vbeta primers were used for the PCR. Measured with immunoSEQ multiplex PCR; TCRdb has only the in-frame clones, and not every one. This sample carries about 190,000 clones, around 82% of them seen once, and the ten largest clones take approximately 1.6%. What was sequenced was PBMCs. The receptor comes from a man aged 40-49 years in good health and CMV-seropositive. The chain employs TRBV7-2 and TRBJ1-2; 12 nucleotides line up with TRBD1. The CDR3 protein is CASSFTGTGGNYGYTF. CDR3 DNA sequence: TGTGCCAGCAGCTTCACCGGGACAGGGGGCAACTATGGCTACACCTTC.